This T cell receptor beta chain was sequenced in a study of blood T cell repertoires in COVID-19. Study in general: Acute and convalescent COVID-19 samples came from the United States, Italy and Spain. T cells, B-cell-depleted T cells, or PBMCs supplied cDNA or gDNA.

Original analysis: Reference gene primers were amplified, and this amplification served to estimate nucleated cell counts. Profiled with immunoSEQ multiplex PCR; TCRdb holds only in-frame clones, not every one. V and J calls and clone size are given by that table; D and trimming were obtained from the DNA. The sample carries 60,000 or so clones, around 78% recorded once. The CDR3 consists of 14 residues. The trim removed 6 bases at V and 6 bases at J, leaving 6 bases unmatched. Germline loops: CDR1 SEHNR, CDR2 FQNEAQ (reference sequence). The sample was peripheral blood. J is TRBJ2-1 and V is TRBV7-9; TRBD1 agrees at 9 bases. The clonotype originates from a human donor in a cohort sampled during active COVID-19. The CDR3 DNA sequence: TGTGCCAGCAGGCTGGACAGGGGTGGCAATGAGCAGTTCTTC. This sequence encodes CASRLDRGGNEQFF. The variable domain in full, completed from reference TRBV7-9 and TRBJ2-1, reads DTGVSQNPRHKITKRGQNVTFRCDPISEHNRLYWYRQTLGQGPEFLTYFQNEAQLEKSRLLSDRFSAERPKGSFSTLEIQRTEQGDSAMYLCASRLDRGGNEQFFGPGTRLTVL.